This is a list of T cell receptor beta chains from one sample in a study of Ad26.COV2.S vaccination and SARS-CoV-2 variants. Libraries were prepared by immunoSEQ multiplex PCR; TCRdb keeps only in-frame clonotypes and omits some of them. The table includes over 90,000 clones, around 81% detected once. The sequenced sample was peripheral blood, obtained after recovery from COVID-19. These receptors were taken from a human donor who had recovered from COVID-19. Each CDR3 is given with its conserved first and last residue. D genes are given only for firm matches. The size field is filled for only some rows; it gives once, few, many or a size class.

NA	TRBV21-1	NA	TRBJ1-5	CASSNYPRQPQHF	TGTGCCAGCAGCAATTACCCACGGCAGCCCCAGCATTTT
NA	TRBV5-1	NA	TRBJ1-1	CASSPRGTLNTEAFF	TGCGCCAGCAGCCCGAGGGGCACCTTGAACACTGAAGCTTTCTTT
TRBD1	TRBV3-1/TRBV3-2	NA	TRBJ1-1	CASSPQGARTEAFF	TGTGCCAGCAGTCCACAGGGGGCGCGGACTGAAGCTTTCTTT
TRBD1	TRBV30	few	TRBJ1-6	CAWSVPGTGASPLHF	TGTGCCTGGAGTGTACCGGGGACAGGGGCATCACCCCTCCACTTT
TRBD1	TRBV11-2	NA	TRBJ2-1	CASSTYRGPNNEQFF	TGTGCCAGCAGCACATACAGGGGCCCCAACAATGAGCAGTTCTTC
TRBD1	TRBV19	NA	TRBJ1-6	CASSPGGQGLIYSPLHF	TGTGCCAGTAGTCCAGGGGGACAGGGGCTTATATATTCACCCCTCCACTTT
NA	TRBV28	NA	TRBJ1-2	CASRQTGEGYGYTF	TGTGCCAGCAGACAGACAGGAGAAGGCTATGGCTACACCTTC
NA	TRBV19	NA	TRBJ1-3	CASSADPLGNTIYF	TGTGCCAGTAGTGCCGACCCTTTAGGAAACACCATATATTTT
TRBD1	TRBV28	NA	TRBJ1-6	CASSLSRGNSPLHF	TGTGCCAGCAGTTTGAGCAGGGGGAATTCACCCCTCCACTTT
NA	TRBV7-9	NA	TRBJ1-4	CASSLVAGENEKLFF	TGTGCCAGCAGCTTAGTGGCAGGGGAGAATGAAAAACTGTTTTTT
TRBD1	TRBV6-6	NA	TRBJ1-1	CAIWPGGTTEAFF	TGTGCCATCTGGCCAGGGGGAACGACTGAAGCTTTCTTT
TRBD1	TRBV6-2/TRBV6-3	NA	TRBJ2-5	CASSYRGGALRETQYF	TGTGCCAGCAGTTACCGAGGGGGCGCATTACGAGAGACCCAGTACTTC
TRBD1	TRBV3-1/TRBV3-2	NA	TRBJ2-5	CASSRQGALRAQETQYF	TGTGCCAGCAGCCGACAGGGGGCGCTGAGAGCTCAAGAGACCCAGTACTTC
NA	TRBV27	NA	TRBJ2-7	CASSLAGNYEQYF	TGTGCCAGCAGTTTGGCCGGGAACTACGAGCAGTACTTC
TRBD1	TRBV28	NA	TRBJ1-4	CASNSDRRTNEKLFF	TGTGCCAGCAACTCGGACAGGCGGACTAATGAAAAACTGTTTTTT
NA	TRBV19	NA	TRBJ2-3	CASSPTTSKASYTQYF	TGTGCCAGTAGTCCAACGACTAGTAAAGCCTCATATACGCAGTATTTT
TRBD1	TRBV11-2	NA	TRBJ1-2	CASRSDRGNYGYTF	TGTGCCAGCAGATCTGACAGGGGTAACTATGGCTACACCTTC
NA	TRBV5-1	NA	TRBJ1-5	CASSLVGGEINSNQPQHF	TGCGCCAGCAGCTTGGTTGGAGGGGAGATTAATAGCAATCAGCCCCAGCATTTT
NA	TRBV28	NA	TRBJ1-2	CASTAGDYGYTF	TGTGCCAGCACGGCGGGTGACTATGGCTACACCTTC
TRBD1	TRBV10-3	NA	TRBJ2-7	CAISDPGTGSYEQYF	TGTGCCATCAGTGACCCCGGGACAGGGTCCTACGAGCAGTACTTC
TRBD1	TRBV7-2	NA	TRBJ1-1	CASNSPPGQLVEAFF	TGTGCCAGCAACTCGCCCCCGGGACAGCTAGTCGAAGCTTTCTTT
TRBD1	TRBV29-1	few	TRBJ2-1	CSASTGAYNEQFF	TGCAGCGCTTCGACAGGGGCCTACAATGAGCAGTTCTTC
NA	TRBV15	NA	TRBJ1-3	CATSRDKGSLGNTIYF	TGTGCCACCAGCAGAGATAAAGGGAGCCTTGGAAACACCATATATTTT
TRBD1	TRBV10-1	medium-sized	TRBJ1-5	CASSRDRNQPQHF	TGCGCCAGCAGCCGGGACAGAAATCAGCCCCAGCATTTT
NA	TRBV5-1	NA	TRBJ2-1	CASSFTNPVYNEQFF	TGCGCCAGCAGCTTCACGAACCCAGTGTACAATGAGCAGTTCTTC
TRBD1	TRBV7-9	NA	TRBJ2-5	CASSLAGQGSGETQYF	TGTGCCAGCAGCTTAGCGGGACAGGGTTCGGGGGAGACCCAGTACTTC
NA	TRBV15	NA	TRBJ2-3	CATSRETAGTDTQYF	TGTGCCACCAGCAGAGAAACAGCGGGCACAGATACGCAGTATTTT
NA	TRBV6-1	NA	TRBJ1-4	CASSEGGPAGPEKLFF	TGTGCCAGCAGTGAAGGGGGGCCCGCAGGACCCGAAAAACTGTTTTTT
NA	TRBV6-1	few	TRBJ1-2	CASSARPGTSRDGYTF	TGTGCCAGCAGTGCCCGACCGGGGACGAGTCGGGATGGCTACACCTTC
TRBD2	TRBV30	NA	TRBJ2-1	CAWTGLAGGEQFF	TGTGCCTGGACGGGACTAGCGGGGGGCGAGCAGTTCTTC
NA	TRBV9	few	TRBJ2-2	CASSLRDRTNTGELFF	TGTGCCAGCAGCTTAAGGGACCGAACGAACACCGGGGAGCTGTTTTTT
TRBD1	TRBV7-6	few	TRBJ1-5	CASSSEAGGRQPQHF	TGTGCCAGCAGCTCCGAGGCAGGGGGCCGGCAGCCCCAGCATTTT
TRBD1	TRBV19	few	TRBJ1-2	CASSTQQGRANGYTF	TGTGCCAGTAGTACTCAACAGGGGAGGGCGAATGGCTACACCTTC
TRBD1	TRBV9	NA	TRBJ1-3	CASSSRTGGGNTIYF	TGTGCCAGCAGCTCCAGAACAGGGGGTGGAAACACCATATATTTT